The rows below give T cell receptor beta chains drawn from one sample of a study of PD-L1 blockade in urothelial cancer. The assay was immunoSEQ multiplex PCR, and TCRdb's table has in-frame clones only and misses some. The table includes 60,000 or so clones, over 75% detected once. The material sequenced was PBMCs, taken around atezolizumab (anti-PD-L1) treatment. The origin of the receptors is a man between 70 and 80 years old with urothelial cancer. Both conserved end residues are part of each CDR3. The D gene is left open where the match is weak. Where a row states a size, it is once, few, many or the class of an expanded clone; other rows omit it.

CDR3 length: 16; D gene: TRBD2; V gene: TRBV7-6; clone size: once; J gene: TRBJ2-5; CDR3 DNA: TGTGCCAGCAGCCCACACCCGGGACTAGCGAGCGAGACCCAGTACTTC; CDR3 protein: CASSPHPGLASETQYF
CDR3 length: 13; D gene: .; V gene: TRBV5-1; clone size: once; J gene: TRBJ2-7; CDR3 DNA: TGCGCCAGCAGCTATTCGGACATCTACGAGCAGTACTTC; CDR3 protein: CASSYSDIYEQYF
CDR3 length: 10; D gene: .; V gene: TRBV2; clone size: .; J gene: TRBJ2-7; CDR3 DNA: TGTGCCAGCGGCCGATACGAGCAGTACTTC; CDR3 protein: CASGRYEQYF
CDR3 length: 13; D gene: .; V gene: TRBV6-6; clone size: .; J gene: TRBJ2-1; CDR3 DNA: TGTGCCAGCACCCTCTCCGACAGGAATGAGCAGTTCTTC; CDR3 protein: CASTLSDRNEQFF
CDR3 length: 14; D gene: .; V gene: TRBV27; clone size: .; J gene: TRBJ2-3; CDR3 DNA: TGTGCCAGCAGTTCGACAAGCGGGCACAGATACGCGTATTTT; CDR3 protein: CASSSTSGHRYAYF
CDR3 length: 11; D gene: TRBD1; V gene: TRBV6-6; clone size: .; J gene: TRBJ1-2; CDR3 DNA: TGTGCCAGCAGTTCTTCCGGGACAGGGATCTTC; CDR3 protein: CASSSSGTGIF
CDR3 length: 15; D gene: .; V gene: TRBV7-9; clone size: .; J gene: TRBJ2-2; CDR3 DNA: TGTGCCAGCAGCCCCGGGACAGCGGGCACCGGGGAGCTGTTTTTT; CDR3 protein: CASSPGTAGTGELFF
CDR3 length: 15; D gene: .; V gene: TRBV5-5; clone size: .; J gene: TRBJ1-1; CDR3 DNA: TGTGCCAGCAGCTTGAGGGCGGGGTTCGAGACTGAAGCTTTCTTT; CDR3 protein: CASSLRAGFETEAFF
CDR3 length: 16; D gene: TRBD2; V gene: TRBV10-1; clone size: .; J gene: TRBJ2-1; CDR3 DNA: TGCGCCAGCAGTGAATCGGCGGGAGTCTCCTACAATGAGCAGTTCTTC; CDR3 protein: CASSESAGVSYNEQFF
CDR3 length: 17; D gene: TRBD1; V gene: TRBV18; clone size: .; J gene: TRBJ1-2; CDR3 DNA: TGTGCCAGCTCACCATACCGGGACAGGGGGCCCTCGGGTGGCTACACCTTC; CDR3 protein: CASSPYRDRGPSGGYTF
CDR3 length: 16; D gene: .; V gene: TRBV5-1; clone size: once; J gene: TRBJ1-1; CDR3 DNA: TGCGCCAGCAGCTTGGAAGCAAGGGGATTGAACACTGAAGCTTTCTTT; CDR3 protein: CASSLEARGLNTEAFF
CDR3 length: 15; D gene: TRBD1; V gene: TRBV2; clone size: .; J gene: TRBJ2-7; CDR3 DNA: TGTGCCAGCAGTGAATTGGGACAGGCTGGCTACGAGCAGTACTTC; CDR3 protein: CASSELGQAGYEQYF
CDR3 length: 15; D gene: TRBD2; V gene: TRBV27; clone size: .; J gene: TRBJ2-7; CDR3 DNA: TGTGCCAGCCGTTGGGAAGCGGGAGGGTCCTACGAGCAGTACTTC; CDR3 protein: CASRWEAGGSYEQYF
CDR3 length: 12; D gene: .; V gene: TRBV5-1; clone size: .; J gene: TRBJ2-7; CDR3 DNA: TGCGCCAGCAGCTTGGACAGGGACGAGCAGTACTTC; CDR3 protein: CASSLDRDEQYF
CDR3 length: 16; D gene: .; V gene: TRBV4-2; clone size: .; J gene: TRBJ1-4; CDR3 DNA: TGTGCCAGCAGCCAAGACCGCAACGTACTTGGGCTGAAACTGTTTTTT; CDR3 protein: CASSQDRNVLGLKLFF
CDR3 length: 14; D gene: .; V gene: TRBV11-3; clone size: .; J gene: TRBJ2-7; CDR3 DNA: TGTGCCAGCAGCTTATCCGGGTTCGTCGACGAGCAGTACTTC; CDR3 protein: CASSLSGFVDEQYF
CDR3 length: 14; D gene: TRBD1; V gene: TRBV6-6; clone size: .; J gene: TRBJ1-1; CDR3 DNA: TGTGCCAGCAGCACCGGACAGGTGAACACTGAAGCTTTCTTT; CDR3 protein: CASSTGQVNTEAFF
CDR3 length: 16; D gene: .; V gene: TRBV5-1; clone size: .; J gene: TRBJ2-7; CDR3 DNA: TGCGCCAGCAGCTTGGAGAGCAGGGCGAGTTGGCACGAGCAGTACTTC; CDR3 protein: CASSLESRASWHEQYF
CDR3 length: 13; D gene: .; V gene: TRBV7-2; clone size: .; J gene: TRBJ2-7; CDR3 DNA: TGTGCCAGCAGCGTGGACAATGGGGGCGACCAGTACTTC; CDR3 protein: CASSVDNGGDQYF
CDR3 length: 16; D gene: .; V gene: TRBV25-1; clone size: .; J gene: TRBJ2-3; CDR3 DNA: TGTGCCAGCAGTGACTTCATCCCCCTCCGGCGCGGTGAGGCGTATTTT; CDR3 protein: CASSDFIPLRRGEAYF
CDR3 length: 13; D gene: .; V gene: TRBV11-2; clone size: .; J gene: TRBJ2-1; CDR3 DNA: TGTGCCAGCAGCATTATCCCCCCCAATGAGCAGTTCTTC; CDR3 protein: CASSIIPPNEQFF
CDR3 length: 15; D gene: TRBD2; V gene: TRBV7-3; clone size: once; J gene: TRBJ2-1; CDR3 DNA: TGTGCCAGCAGCTTTAGCGGGTCCTCCTACAATGAGCAGTTCTTC; CDR3 protein: CASSFSGSSYNEQFF
CDR3 length: 13; D gene: .; V gene: TRBV7-3; clone size: .; J gene: TRBJ2-7; CDR3 DNA: TGTGCCAGCAGCTCCCCGGGGTCCCCCGAGCAGTACTTC; CDR3 protein: CASSSPGSPEQYF
CDR3 length: 14; D gene: .; V gene: TRBV29-1; clone size: .; J gene: TRBJ2-3; CDR3 DNA: TGCAGCGTTGGGGGCATTCTTAGCACAGATACGCAGTATTTT; CDR3 protein: CSVGGILSTDTQYF
CDR3 length: 15; D gene: TRBD1; V gene: TRBV19; clone size: .; J gene: TRBJ2-4; CDR3 DNA: TGTGCCAGTAAAGTGAGGGACAGGGGAGTAAACATTCAGTACTTC; CDR3 protein: CASKVRDRGVNIQYF
CDR3 length: 13; D gene: .; V gene: TRBV27; clone size: once; J gene: TRBJ2-1; CDR3 DNA: TGTGCCAGCAGTTTATCGTCGGTCGATGAGCAGTTCTTC; CDR3 protein: CASSLSSVDEQFF
CDR3 length: 14; D gene: TRBD2; V gene: TRBV29-1; clone size: .; J gene: TRBJ2-1; CDR3 DNA: TGCAGCGTGCCGGGCCCCGGGGGGACCAATGAGCAGTTCTTC; CDR3 protein: CSVPGPGGTNEQFF
CDR3 length: 13; D gene: .; V gene: TRBV18; clone size: .; J gene: TRBJ2-7; CDR3 DNA: TGTGCCAGCTCCCAGACAGCCTCCTACGAGCAGTACTTC; CDR3 protein: CASSQTASYEQYF
CDR3 length: 14; D gene: .; V gene: TRBV2; clone size: .; J gene: TRBJ2-1; CDR3 DNA: TGTGCCAGCTCGGACACGAGCTCCTACAATGAGCAGTTCTTC; CDR3 protein: CASSDTSSYNEQFF
CDR3 length: 15; D gene: TRBD1; V gene: TRBV18; clone size: .; J gene: TRBJ2-7; CDR3 DNA: TGTGCCAGCTCACCAAGTCCCGGACAGGGTAGGGAGCAGTACTTC; CDR3 protein: CASSPSPGQGREQYF
CDR3 length: 17; D gene: .; V gene: TRBV18; clone size: .; J gene: TRBJ2-3; CDR3 DNA: TGTGCCAGCTCACCACCGTCAGGGGACCCCGCCACAGATACGCAGTATTTT; CDR3 protein: CASSPPSGDPATDTQYF
CDR3 length: 18; D gene: .; V gene: TRBV4-1; clone size: .; J gene: TRBJ2-7; CDR3 DNA: TGCGCCAGCAGCCAAGACAAGGGGCCCGGACGGATGTTTACCGAGCAGTACTTC; CDR3 protein: CASSQDKGPGRMFTEQYF
CDR3 length: 14; D gene: .; V gene: TRBV18; clone size: .; J gene: TRBJ1-2; CDR3 DNA: TGTGCCAGCTCATCGCAAGGGAGGAACTATGGCTACACCTTC; CDR3 protein: CASSSQGRNYGYTF
CDR3 length: 13; D gene: .; V gene: TRBV30; clone size: .; J gene: TRBJ2-7; CDR3 DNA: TGTGCCTGGAATAAGGGGAGGACCTACGAGCAGTACTTC; CDR3 protein: CAWNKGRTYEQYF
CDR3 length: 13; D gene: .; V gene: TRBV5-1; clone size: .; J gene: TRBJ2-1; CDR3 DNA: TGCGCCAGCGCAGGCCTCTTACCGGATGAGCAGTTCTTC; CDR3 protein: CASAGLLPDEQFF
CDR3 length: 13; D gene: .; V gene: TRBV5-4; clone size: .; J gene: TRBJ1-5; CDR3 DNA: TGTGCCAGCAGCTTGGACAGGAATCAGCCCCAGCATTTT; CDR3 protein: CASSLDRNQPQHF
CDR3 length: 14; D gene: TRBD2; V gene: TRBV5-4; clone size: .; J gene: TRBJ2-5; CDR3 DNA: TGTGCCAGCGGGGGAGCGGGAATGGGAAGGACCCAGTACTTC; CDR3 protein: CASGGAGMGRTQYF
CDR3 length: 16; D gene: .; V gene: TRBV13; clone size: .; J gene: TRBJ1-5; CDR3 DNA: TGTGCCAGCAGCTTAGGAGCGGCAGGGGTCAATCAGCCCCAGCATTTT; CDR3 protein: CASSLGAAGVNQPQHF
CDR3 length: 15; D gene: TRBD1; V gene: TRBV7-2; clone size: .; J gene: TRBJ2-1; CDR3 DNA: TGTGCCAGCAGCTTAGGACAGGGGTTTTATAATGAGCAGTTCTTC; CDR3 protein: CASSLGQGFYNEQFF
CDR3 length: 15; D gene: .; V gene: TRBV27; clone size: .; J gene: TRBJ1-2; CDR3 DNA: TGTGCCAGCAGTTTGGTGGGCAGGGGTGTAGATGGCTACACCTTC; CDR3 protein: CASSLVGRGVDGYTF
CDR3 length: 15; D gene: .; V gene: TRBV5-1; clone size: .; J gene: TRBJ1-2; CDR3 DNA: TGCGCCAGCAGCGCAACACAGGGCCCCGGATATGGCTACACCTTC; CDR3 protein: CASSATQGPGYGYTF
CDR3 length: 16; D gene: TRBD2; V gene: TRBV27; clone size: .; J gene: TRBJ2-5; CDR3 DNA: TGTGCCAGCAGTTCCGGTAGCGGGCCTACCCAAGAGACCCAGTACTTC; CDR3 protein: CASSSGSGPTQETQYF
CDR3 length: 13; D gene: .; V gene: TRBV30; clone size: few; J gene: TRBJ1-1; CDR3 DNA: TGTGCCTGGAGTGTACAGTGGGACACTGAAGCTTTCTTT; CDR3 protein: CAWSVQWDTEAFF
CDR3 length: 16; D gene: TRBD2; V gene: TRBV5-4; clone size: .; J gene: TRBJ2-3; CDR3 DNA: TGTGCCAGCAGCTTGGGACTAGCGGGAGGTGCAGATACGCAGTATTTT; CDR3 protein: CASSLGLAGGADTQYF
CDR3 length: 12; D gene: TRBD1; V gene: TRBV6-5; clone size: .; J gene: TRBJ1-2; CDR3 DNA: TGTGCCAGCAGGACAGGGGGAGGGGGCTACACCTTC; CDR3 protein: CASRTGGGGYTF
CDR3 length: 17; D gene: .; V gene: TRBV5-1; clone size: .; J gene: TRBJ2-1; CDR3 DNA: TGCGCCAGCAGCCCAAATGTACAGCGGAGCTCCTACAATGAGCAGTTCTTC; CDR3 protein: CASSPNVQRSSYNEQFF
CDR3 length: 15; D gene: TRBD1; V gene: TRBV2; clone size: .; J gene: TRBJ1-5; CDR3 DNA: TGTGCCAGCAGTAAACAGGGGGATGGCAATCAGCCCCAGCATTTT; CDR3 protein: CASSKQGDGNQPQHF